This is a list of T cell receptor beta chains from one sample in a study of blood T cell repertoires in COVID-19. The protocol was immunoSEQ multiplex PCR, while the TCRdb copy is restricted to in-frame clones and leaves out a portion. The table records 64,000 or so clones, 75% to 90% of them present only once. Sequencing used peripheral blood. These receptor sequences come from a human donor in a cohort sampled during active COVID-19. Each CDR3 is given with its conserved first and last residue. Each record gives: V gene, D gene, J gene, clone size, CDR3 protein, CDR3 DNA. A D gene is named only where the DNA matches it firmly. Some rows mark clone size as missing; the rest say once, few, many or name a class of expanded clone.

v_gene: TRBV7-6
d_gene: TRBD1
j_gene: TRBJ1-3
abundance: .
CDR3aa: CASSSRTGAGNTIYF
CDR3nt: TGTGCCAGCAGCTCCCGAACAGGGGCCGGAAACACCATATATTTT

v_gene: TRBV6-5
d_gene: .
j_gene: TRBJ2-4
abundance: .
CDR3aa: CASSYDSSKNIQYF
CDR3nt: TGTGCCAGCAGTTACGACAGCTCTAAAAACATTCAGTACTTC

v_gene: TRBV9
d_gene: .
j_gene: TRBJ2-3
abundance: .
CDR3aa: CASSASLEGRGDTQYF
CDR3nt: TGTGCCAGCAGCGCCAGCTTGGAGGGCCGGGGGGATACGCAGTATTTT

v_gene: TRBV28
d_gene: .
j_gene: TRBJ1-1
abundance: .
CDR3aa: CASSLIGRGGTEAFF
CDR3nt: TGTGCCAGCAGTTTAATTGGACGGGGGGGGACTGAAGCTTTCTTT

v_gene: TRBV18
d_gene: .
j_gene: TRBJ1-4
abundance: .
CDR3aa: CASSRAGDEKLFF
CDR3nt: TGTGCCAGCTCACGGGCAGGGGATGAAAAACTGTTTTTT

v_gene: TRBV18
d_gene: TRBD1
j_gene: TRBJ1-1
abundance: once
CDR3aa: CASSPGQGNIGGTEAFF
CDR3nt: TGTGCCAGCTCACCGGGACAGGGGAACATTGGCGGCACTGAAGCTTTCTTT

v_gene: TRBV6-5
d_gene: .
j_gene: TRBJ2-1
abundance: .
CDR3aa: CASSYVRTDNEQFF
CDR3nt: TGTGCCAGCAGTTACGTCCGGACAGACAATGAGCAGTTCTTC

v_gene: TRBV7-8
d_gene: TRBD1
j_gene: TRBJ1-5
abundance: .
CDR3aa: CASSLMGQGERQPQHF
CDR3nt: TGTGCCAGCAGCTTAATGGGACAGGGGGAGAGGCAGCCCCAGCATTTT

v_gene: TRBV12-5
d_gene: TRBD2
j_gene: TRBJ2-7
abundance: .
CDR3aa: CASQLAGTYEQYF
CDR3nt: TGTGCTAGTCAACTAGCGGGGACCTACGAGCAGTACTTC

v_gene: TRBV28
d_gene: .
j_gene: TRBJ1-2
abundance: few
CDR3aa: CASSTTGYGYTF
CDR3nt: TGTGCCAGCAGTACCACAGGTTATGGCTACACCTTC

v_gene: TRBV3-1/TRBV3-2
d_gene: .
j_gene: TRBJ2-5
abundance: .
CDR3aa: CASSPELLQTQYF
CDR3nt: TGTGCCAGCAGTCCGGAGCTGTTGCAGACCCAGTACTTC

v_gene: TRBV19
d_gene: TRBD1
j_gene: TRBJ1-3
abundance: .
CDR3aa: CASTDPGQGLNTIYF
CDR3nt: TGTGCCAGTACTGACCCGGGACAGGGGTTGAACACCATATATTTT

v_gene: TRBV10-3
d_gene: .
j_gene: TRBJ1-5
abundance: .
CDR3aa: CAIRDSRDQPQHF
CDR3nt: TGTGCCATCAGGGACAGCAGGGATCAGCCCCAGCATTTT

v_gene: TRBV11-3
d_gene: .
j_gene: TRBJ2-1
abundance: .
CDR3aa: CASSLNGGTYNEQFF
CDR3nt: TGTGCCAGCAGCTTAAACGGGGGTACTTACAATGAGCAGTTCTTC

v_gene: TRBV5-6
d_gene: .
j_gene: TRBJ2-7
abundance: .
CDR3aa: CASSRRRRGYEQYF
CDR3nt: TGTGCCAGCAGCCGTAGGAGGAGGGGATACGAGCAGTACTTC

v_gene: TRBV28
d_gene: .
j_gene: TRBJ1-1
abundance: .
CDR3aa: CASSPGGGYTEAFF
CDR3nt: TGTGCCAGCAGCCCCGGCGGGGGCTACACTGAAGCTTTCTTT

v_gene: TRBV4-1
d_gene: TRBD2
j_gene: TRBJ2-2
abundance: .
CDR3aa: CASTRLAGSGELFF
CDR3nt: TGCGCCAGCACCCGACTAGCGGGGTCCGGGGAGCTGTTTTTT

v_gene: TRBV19
d_gene: .
j_gene: TRBJ1-5
abundance: .
CDR3aa: CASSIYMGGPQHF
CDR3nt: TGTGCCAGTAGTATCTATATGGGAGGGCCCCAGCATTTT

v_gene: TRBV27
d_gene: TRBD1
j_gene: TRBJ2-2
abundance: .
CDR3aa: CASRPPGQILPGELFF
CDR3nt: TGTGCCAGCAGACCCCCGGGACAGATTTTGCCCGGGGAGCTGTTTTTT

v_gene: TRBV2
d_gene: TRBD2
j_gene: TRBJ2-7
abundance: .
CDR3aa: CASSLRPAIAGGHEQYF
CDR3nt: TGTGCCAGCAGTCTTCGTCCTGCCATAGCGGGGGGGCACGAGCAGTACTTC

v_gene: TRBV28
d_gene: .
j_gene: TRBJ1-5
abundance: .
CDR3aa: CASSLVQFYQPQHF
CDR3nt: TGTGCCAGCAGTTTAGTGCAGTTCTATCAGCCCCAGCATTTT

v_gene: TRBV5-1
d_gene: .
j_gene: TRBJ1-4
abundance: .
CDR3aa: CASSLVGAPNEKLFF
CDR3nt: TGCGCCAGCAGCTTGGTAGGGGCTCCTAATGAAAAACTGTTTTTT

v_gene: TRBV5-4
d_gene: .
j_gene: TRBJ1-2
abundance: .
CDR3aa: CASSLPGGGYGYTF
CDR3nt: TGTGCCAGCAGCTTGCCTGGGGGGGGGTATGGCTACACCTTC

v_gene: TRBV18
d_gene: TRBD2
j_gene: TRBJ2-1
abundance: .
CDR3aa: CASSPPGIAGGHEQFF
CDR3nt: TGTGCCAGCTCACCACCTGGGATAGCGGGGGGGCATGAGCAGTTCTTC

v_gene: TRBV5-4
d_gene: .
j_gene: TRBJ2-5
abundance: .
CDR3aa: CASSAGQSQETQYF
CDR3nt: TGTGCCAGCAGTGCCGGACAGTCCCAAGAGACCCAGTACTTC

v_gene: TRBV4-1
d_gene: .
j_gene: TRBJ2-3
abundance: .
CDR3aa: CASSQEEGKREYF
CDR3nt: TGCGCCAGCAGCCAAGAGGAGGGGAAGAGGGAGTATTTT

v_gene: TRBV6-5
d_gene: .
j_gene: TRBJ1-1
abundance: .
CDR3aa: CASRRDRGNTEAFF
CDR3nt: TGTGCCAGCAGGAGAGACAGAGGTAACACTGAAGCTTTCTTT

v_gene: TRBV30
d_gene: .
j_gene: TRBJ2-7
abundance: .
CDR3aa: CAWISKASYEQYF
CDR3nt: TGTGCCTGGATTAGCAAGGCTTCCTACGAGCAGTACTTC

v_gene: TRBV10-2
d_gene: .
j_gene: TRBJ2-5
abundance: once
CDR3aa: CASSTGGSETQYF
CDR3nt: TGCGCCAGCAGTACCGGGGGATCAGAGACCCAGTACTTC

v_gene: TRBV7-8
d_gene: .
j_gene: TRBJ2-3
abundance: .
CDR3aa: CASSSSPSLSTDTQYF
CDR3nt: TGTGCCAGCAGCTCCAGCCCTAGTTTGAGCACAGATACGCAGTATTTT

v_gene: TRBV4-2
d_gene: TRBD2
j_gene: TRBJ2-3
abundance: .
CDR3aa: CASSQDPIRTSGGATDTQYF
CDR3nt: TGTGCCAGCAGCCAAGATCCAATCAGGACTAGCGGGGGGGCCACAGATACGCAGTATTTT

v_gene: TRBV7-2
d_gene: TRBD1
j_gene: TRBJ1-2
abundance: .
CDR3aa: CASSYSITGAGGYTF
CDR3nt: TGTGCCAGCAGCTACAGCATCACAGGGGCTGGAGGCTACACCTTC

v_gene: TRBV5-1
d_gene: .
j_gene: TRBJ2-3
abundance: .
CDR3aa: CASSLAEVRSTQYF
CDR3nt: TGCGCCAGCAGCTTGGCCGAGGTGCGATCCACGCAGTATTTT

v_gene: TRBV11-2
d_gene: .
j_gene: TRBJ2-1
abundance: .
CDR3aa: CAGSAGTRYYNEQFF
CDR3nt: TGTGCCGGGAGCGCCGGGACTCGGTACTACAATGAGCAGTTCTTC

v_gene: TRBV7-8
d_gene: .
j_gene: TRBJ1-3
abundance: few
CDR3aa: CASSSRTAGNTIYF
CDR3nt: TGTGCCAGCAGCTCGAGGACAGCTGGAAACACCATATATTTT

v_gene: TRBV12-3/TRBV12-4
d_gene: TRBD1
j_gene: TRBJ1-2
abundance: .
CDR3aa: CASSLQQGYGYTF
CDR3nt: TGTGCCAGCAGTTTGCAACAGGGGTATGGCTACACCTTC

v_gene: TRBV28
d_gene: TRBD1
j_gene: TRBJ1-2
abundance: .
CDR3aa: CASRTGGGSYGYTF
CDR3nt: TGTGCCAGCAGAACAGGGGGCGGGAGCTATGGCTACACCTTC

v_gene: TRBV19
d_gene: TRBD1
j_gene: TRBJ1-1
abundance: .
CDR3aa: CASSIGQGITEAFF
CDR3nt: TGTGCCAGTAGTATCGGACAGGGGATAACTGAAGCTTTCTTT

v_gene: TRBV21-1
d_gene: .
j_gene: TRBJ1-1
abundance: few
CDR3aa: CASSNPAGENTEAFF
CDR3nt: TGTGCCAGCAGCAACCCGGCCGGGGAGAACACTGAAGCTTTCTTT

v_gene: TRBV7-2
d_gene: TRBD2
j_gene: TRBJ2-1
abundance: .
CDR3aa: CASSRIAGGLAFYNEQFF
CDR3nt: TGTGCCAGCAGCCGCATAGCGGGGGGCTTAGCGTTTTACAATGAGCAGTTCTTC

v_gene: TRBV7-9
d_gene: .
j_gene: TRBJ1-1
abundance: .
CDR3aa: CASPAGGGMNTEAFF
CDR3nt: TGTGCCAGCCCGGCTGGGGGAGGTATGAACACTGAAGCTTTCTTT

v_gene: TRBV28
d_gene: .
j_gene: TRBJ2-6
abundance: .
CDR3aa: CASSKNRGGSSGANVLTF
CDR3nt: TGTGCCAGCAGTAAGAATCGAGGGGGTAGCTCTGGGGCCAACGTCCTGACTTTC

v_gene: TRBV6-5
d_gene: .
j_gene: TRBJ1-1
abundance: .
CDR3aa: CASTPGRVSTEAFF
CDR3nt: TGTGCCAGCACCCCCGGGAGGGTAAGCACTGAAGCTTTCTTT

v_gene: TRBV6-5
d_gene: .
j_gene: TRBJ2-5
abundance: .
CDR3aa: CASSYRGPVQETQYF
CDR3nt: TGTGCCAGCAGTTACAGAGGCCCAGTGCAAGAGACCCAGTACTTC

v_gene: TRBV6-9
d_gene: .
j_gene: TRBJ2-2
abundance: .
CDR3aa: CASSSREDRIWTGELFF
CDR3nt: TGTGCCAGCAGTTCCCGGGAAGACCGGATATGGACCGGGGAGCTGTTTTTT

v_gene: TRBV5-1
d_gene: TRBD2
j_gene: TRBJ2-5
abundance: .
CDR3aa: CASSLSLGGGQETQYF
CDR3nt: TGCGCCAGCAGCTTGAGTCTGGGCGGGGGCCAAGAGACCCAGTACTTC

v_gene: TRBV3-1/TRBV3-2
d_gene: TRBD1
j_gene: TRBJ1-1
abundance: .
CDR3aa: CASTRRGQDTEAFF
CDR3nt: TGTGCCAGCACCAGAAGGGGGCAGGACACTGAAGCTTTCTTT

v_gene: TRBV7-8
d_gene: TRBD2
j_gene: TRBJ2-1
abundance: .
CDR3aa: CASSSPRTSGGSYNEQFF
CDR3nt: TGTGCCAGCAGCTCTCCCCGGACTAGCGGGGGCTCCTACAATGAGCAGTTCTTC

v_gene: TRBV2
d_gene: TRBD2
j_gene: TRBJ2-3
abundance: few
CDR3aa: CASSADGGDTDTQYF
CDR3nt: TGTGCCAGCAGTGCAGACGGGGGGGACACAGATACGCAGTATTTT

v_gene: TRBV5-1
d_gene: .
j_gene: TRBJ1-1
abundance: .
CDR3aa: CASKRGQSTEAFF
CDR3nt: TGCGCCAGCAAAAGGGGCCAGAGCACTGAAGCTTTCTTT

v_gene: TRBV19
d_gene: TRBD1
j_gene: TRBJ1-2
abundance: .
CDR3aa: CASSMDRGQGYTF
CDR3nt: TGTGCCAGTAGTATGGACAGGGGTCAAGGCTACACCTTC

v_gene: TRBV7-9
d_gene: .
j_gene: TRBJ1-2
abundance: .
CDR3aa: CASSLLDQGPYGYTF
CDR3nt: TGTGCCAGCAGCTTATTAGACCAGGGGCCCTATGGCTACACCTTC

v_gene: TRBV10-1
d_gene: .
j_gene: TRBJ1-6
abundance: .
CDR3aa: CASRQGGNSPLHF
CDR3nt: TGCGCCAGCAGGCAGGGAGGGAATTCACCCCTCCACTTT

v_gene: TRBV5-4
d_gene: .
j_gene: TRBJ1-2
abundance: .
CDR3aa: CASSPSVVQTNNYGYTF
CDR3nt: TGTGCCAGCAGCCCTTCTGTTGTCCAGACAAATAACTATGGCTACACCTTC